Many counts were recorded for the clone carrying this T cell receptor beta chain. As yet, its antigen is unknown. The V gene's germline CDR1 is SGHKS and CDR2 YYEKEE (reference sequence). Trimming took 3 bases from V and 5 from J; bases not matched to a gene: 9. This CDR3 spans 16 amino acids. The authors made cDNA by 5'RACE with 10-nucleotide random UMIs. TCRdb ran MiXCR on the 5' RACE reads and lists one entry per CDR3 protein. The sample contains 25,000 to 30,000 distinct CDR3 sequences, roughly a sixth of which appear only once. The sample belongs to a study of neurological immune-mediated disorders. Study-level results: In HTLV-1-associated myelopathy, TCR clonal expansion was greatest, whereas multiple sclerosis had the least, falling below healthy controls. Expanded clones shared no identical CDR3 amino acid sequences across subjects, which suggested private TCR-beta repertoires in all groups.

Stated time point: technical triplicate 3. Use was made of about 920,000 CD4+ or CD8+ T cells in sorted libraries. The sequence came from a female donor with HTLV-1-associated myelopathy (HAM/TSP). Input material: CD4+ T cells from blood. The chain recombines TRBV5-5 with TRBJ2-5; 11 nucleotides agree with TRBD2. CDR3 region: CASSYHLAGGLETQYF. The CDR3 DNA reads TGTGCCAGCAGCTACCACCTAGCGGGAGGTTTGGAGACCCAGTACTTC.